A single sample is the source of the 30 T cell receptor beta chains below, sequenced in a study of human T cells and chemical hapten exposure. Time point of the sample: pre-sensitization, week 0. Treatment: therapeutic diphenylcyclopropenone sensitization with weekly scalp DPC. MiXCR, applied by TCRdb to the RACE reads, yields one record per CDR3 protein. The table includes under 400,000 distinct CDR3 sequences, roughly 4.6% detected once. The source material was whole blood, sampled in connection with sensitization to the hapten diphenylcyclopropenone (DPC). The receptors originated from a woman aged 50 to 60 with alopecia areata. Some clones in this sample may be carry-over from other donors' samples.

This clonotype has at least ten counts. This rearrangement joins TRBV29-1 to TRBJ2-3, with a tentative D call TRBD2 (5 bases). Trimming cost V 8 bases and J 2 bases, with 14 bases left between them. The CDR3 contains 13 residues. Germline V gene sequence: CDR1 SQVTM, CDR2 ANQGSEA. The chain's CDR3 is CSLGSAYTDTQYF. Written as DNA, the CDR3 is TGCAGCTTGGGTAGCGCCTACACAGATACGCAGTATTTT.

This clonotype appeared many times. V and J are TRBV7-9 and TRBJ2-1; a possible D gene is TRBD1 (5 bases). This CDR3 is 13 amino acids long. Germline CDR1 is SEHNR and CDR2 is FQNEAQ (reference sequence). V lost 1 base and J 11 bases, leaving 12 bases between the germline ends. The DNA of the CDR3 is TGTGCCAGCAGCTTAGATCCAGGGCCCAAGCAGTTCTTC. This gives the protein CASSLDPGPKQFF.

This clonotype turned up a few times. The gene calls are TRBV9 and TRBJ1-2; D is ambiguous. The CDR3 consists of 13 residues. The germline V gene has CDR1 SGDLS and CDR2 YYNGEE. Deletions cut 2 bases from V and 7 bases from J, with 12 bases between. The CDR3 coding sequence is TGTGCCAGCAGCGTTGGGGTCGAGGGTGGCTACACCTTC. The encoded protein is CASSVGVEGGYTF.

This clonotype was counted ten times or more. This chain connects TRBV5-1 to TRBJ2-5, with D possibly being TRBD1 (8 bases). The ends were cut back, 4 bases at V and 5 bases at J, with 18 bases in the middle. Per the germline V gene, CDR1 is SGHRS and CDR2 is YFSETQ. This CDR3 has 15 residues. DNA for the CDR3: TGCGCCAGCAGCCGCGGACAGGGACTATGGGAGACCCAGTACTTC. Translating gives CASSRGQGLWETQYF.

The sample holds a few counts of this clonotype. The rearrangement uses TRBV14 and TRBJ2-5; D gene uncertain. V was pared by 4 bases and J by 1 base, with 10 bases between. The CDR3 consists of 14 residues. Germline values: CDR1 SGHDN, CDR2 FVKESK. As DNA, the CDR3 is TGTGCCAGCAGCCCCTGGACCACCCAAGAGACCCAGTACTTC. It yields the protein CASSPWTTQETQYF.

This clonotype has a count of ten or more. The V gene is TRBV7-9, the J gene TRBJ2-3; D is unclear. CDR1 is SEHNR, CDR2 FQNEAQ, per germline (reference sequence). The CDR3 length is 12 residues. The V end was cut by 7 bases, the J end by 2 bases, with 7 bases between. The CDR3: CASIRFTDTQYF. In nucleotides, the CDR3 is TGTGCCAGCATAAGGTTCACAGATACGCAGTATTTT.

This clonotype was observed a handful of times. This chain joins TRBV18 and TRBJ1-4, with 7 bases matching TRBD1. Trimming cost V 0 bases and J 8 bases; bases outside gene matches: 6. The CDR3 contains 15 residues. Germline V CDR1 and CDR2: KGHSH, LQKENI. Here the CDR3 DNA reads TGTGCCAGCTCACCACCGGACAGGCGTCGGGAAAAACTGTTTTTT. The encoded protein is CASSPPDRRREKLFF.

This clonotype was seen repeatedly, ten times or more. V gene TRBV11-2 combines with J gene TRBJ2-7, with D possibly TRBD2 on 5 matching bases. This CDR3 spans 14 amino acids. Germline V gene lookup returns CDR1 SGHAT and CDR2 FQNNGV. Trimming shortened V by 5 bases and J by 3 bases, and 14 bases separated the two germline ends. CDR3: CASSPGRGHYEQYF. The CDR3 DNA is TGTGCCAGCAGCCCCGGTCGGGGTCACTACGAGCAGTACTTC.

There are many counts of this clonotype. The CDR3 DNA reads TGTGCCATCAGTGAGGACGTCTATGGCTACACCTTC. Translation: CAISEDVYGYTF. The chain uses TRBV10-3 and TRBJ1-2; D remains unclear. Germline V gene lookup returns CDR1 ENHRY and CDR2 SYGVKD. The CDR3 spans 12 residues. V lost 2 bases and J 4 bases, leaving 5 bases between the germline ends.

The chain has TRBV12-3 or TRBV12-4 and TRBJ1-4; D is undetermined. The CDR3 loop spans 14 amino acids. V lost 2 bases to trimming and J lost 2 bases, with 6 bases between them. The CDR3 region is CASSLSQTNEKLFF. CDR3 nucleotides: TGTGCCAGCAGTTTAAGTCAGACTAATGAAAAACTGTTTTTT.

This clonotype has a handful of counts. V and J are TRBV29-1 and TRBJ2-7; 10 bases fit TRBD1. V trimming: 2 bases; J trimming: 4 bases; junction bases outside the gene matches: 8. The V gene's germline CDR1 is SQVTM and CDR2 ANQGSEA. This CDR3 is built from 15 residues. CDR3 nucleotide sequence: TGCAGCGTTGAACTTCGGGACAGGGGATTATACGAGCAGTACTTC. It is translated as CSVELRDRGLYEQYF.

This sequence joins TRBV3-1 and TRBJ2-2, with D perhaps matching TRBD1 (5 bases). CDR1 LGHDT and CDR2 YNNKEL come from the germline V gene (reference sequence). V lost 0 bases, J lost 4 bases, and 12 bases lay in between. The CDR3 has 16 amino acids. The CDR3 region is CASSQDPRVGTGELFF. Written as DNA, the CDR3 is TGTGCCAGCAGCCAAGATCCCAGGGTCGGCACCGGGGAGCTGTTTTTT.

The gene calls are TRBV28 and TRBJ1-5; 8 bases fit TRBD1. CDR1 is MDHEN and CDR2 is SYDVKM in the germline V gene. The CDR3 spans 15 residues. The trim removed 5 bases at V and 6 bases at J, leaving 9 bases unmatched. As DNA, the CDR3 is TGTGCCAGCAGTAGCTCCGGACAGGGAGCTCAGCCCCAGCATTTT. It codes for CASSSSGQGAQPQHF.

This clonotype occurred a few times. CDR3 DNA sequence: TGTGCCAGCAGTCCCGGGGGACTAGCGGGAGTATGGAGAGAGACCCAGTACTTC. Translation: CASSPGGLAGVWRETQYF. V and J are TRBV6-1 and TRBJ2-5; 14 bases are a match to TRBD2. V lost 5 bases and J lost 4; bases outside the gene matches: 12. This CDR3 is 18 amino acids long. Per the germline V gene, CDR1 is MNHNS and CDR2 is SASEGT.

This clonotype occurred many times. CDR3 DNA sequence: TGTGCCAGCAGTCCAGGATCCTATGGCTACACCTTC. Amino acid sequence: CASSPGSYGYTF. V is TRBV12-3 or TRBV12-4 and J is TRBJ1-2; D is ambiguous. The V and J ends lost 5 bases and 4 bases respectively, with 8 bases between them. The CDR3 runs to 12 residues.

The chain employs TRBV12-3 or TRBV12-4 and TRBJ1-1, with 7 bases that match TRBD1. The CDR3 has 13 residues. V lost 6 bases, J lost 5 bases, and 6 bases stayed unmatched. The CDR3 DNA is TGTGCCAGCAGCCCCAACAGGGGAACTGAAGCTTTCTTT. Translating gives CASSPNRGTEAFF.

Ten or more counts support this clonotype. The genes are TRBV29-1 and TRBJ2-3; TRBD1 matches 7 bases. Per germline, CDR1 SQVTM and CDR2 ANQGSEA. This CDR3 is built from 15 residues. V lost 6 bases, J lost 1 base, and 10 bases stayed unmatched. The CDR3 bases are TGCAGCGTCCCCCCCCCGGACAGGCGCACAGATACGCAGTATTTT. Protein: CSVPPPDRRTDTQYF.

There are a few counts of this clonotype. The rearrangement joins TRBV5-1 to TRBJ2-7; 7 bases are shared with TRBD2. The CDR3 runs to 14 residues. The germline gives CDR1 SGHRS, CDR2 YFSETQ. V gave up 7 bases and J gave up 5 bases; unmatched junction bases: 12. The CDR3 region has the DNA TGCGCCAGCCGTCTGGGGCGGGGGAACCACGAGCAGTACTTC. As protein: CASRLGRGNHEQYF.

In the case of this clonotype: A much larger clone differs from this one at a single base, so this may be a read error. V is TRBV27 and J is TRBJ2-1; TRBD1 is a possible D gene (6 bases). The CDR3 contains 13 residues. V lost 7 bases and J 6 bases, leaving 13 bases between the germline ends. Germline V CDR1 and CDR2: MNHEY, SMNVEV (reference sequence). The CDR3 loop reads CASNWGLRNEQFF. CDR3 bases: TGTGCCAGCAACTGGGGGCTCCGCAATGAGCAGTTCTTC.

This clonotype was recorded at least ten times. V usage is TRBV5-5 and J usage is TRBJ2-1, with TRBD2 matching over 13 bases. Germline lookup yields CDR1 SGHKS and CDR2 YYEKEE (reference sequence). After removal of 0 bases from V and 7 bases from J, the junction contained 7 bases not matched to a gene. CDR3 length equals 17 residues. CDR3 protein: CASSLAGTSGNGNEQFF. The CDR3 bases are TGTGCCAGCAGCTTGGCAGGGACTAGCGGGAATGGGAATGAGCAGTTCTTC.

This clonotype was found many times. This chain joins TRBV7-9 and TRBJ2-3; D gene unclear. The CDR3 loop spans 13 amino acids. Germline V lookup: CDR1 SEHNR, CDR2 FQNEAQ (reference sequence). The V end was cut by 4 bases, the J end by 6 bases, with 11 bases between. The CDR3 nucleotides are TGTGCCAGCAGCTATCCCGTCACTGATACGCAGTATTTT. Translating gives CASSYPVTDTQYF.

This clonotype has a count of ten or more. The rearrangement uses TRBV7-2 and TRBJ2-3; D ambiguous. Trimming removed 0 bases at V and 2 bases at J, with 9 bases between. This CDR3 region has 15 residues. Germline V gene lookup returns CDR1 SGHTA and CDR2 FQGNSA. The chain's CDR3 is CASSLATTPTDTQYF. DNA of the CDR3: TGTGCCAGCAGCTTAGCTACTACACCCACAGATACGCAGTATTTT. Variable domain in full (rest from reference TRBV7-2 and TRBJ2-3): GAGVSQSPSNKVTEKGKDVELRCDPISGHTALYWYRQSLGQGLEFLIYFQGNSAPDKSGLPSDRFSAERTGGSVSTLTIQRTQQEDSAVYLCASSLATTPTDTQYFGPGTRLTVL.

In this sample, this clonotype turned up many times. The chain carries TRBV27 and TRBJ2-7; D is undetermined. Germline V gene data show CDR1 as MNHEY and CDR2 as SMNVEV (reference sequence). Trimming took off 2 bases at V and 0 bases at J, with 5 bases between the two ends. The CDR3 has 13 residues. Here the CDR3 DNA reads TGTGCCAGCAGTTTAGCAGACTCCTACGAGCAGTACTTC. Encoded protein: CASSLADSYEQYF.

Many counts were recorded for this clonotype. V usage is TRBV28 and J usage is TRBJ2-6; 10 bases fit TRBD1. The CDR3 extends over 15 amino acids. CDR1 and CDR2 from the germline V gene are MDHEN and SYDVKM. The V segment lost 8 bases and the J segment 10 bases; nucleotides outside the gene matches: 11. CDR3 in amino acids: CASGHPTGGANVLTF. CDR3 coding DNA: TGTGCCAGCGGTCACCCGACAGGGGGCGCGAACGTCCTGACTTTC.

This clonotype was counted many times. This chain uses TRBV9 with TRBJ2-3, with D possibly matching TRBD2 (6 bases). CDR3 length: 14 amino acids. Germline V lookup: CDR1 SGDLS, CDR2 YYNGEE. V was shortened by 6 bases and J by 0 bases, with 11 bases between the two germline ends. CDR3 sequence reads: CASKEGSSTDTQYF. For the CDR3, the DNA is TGTGCCAGCAAGGAGGGGTCTAGCACAGATACGCAGTATTTT.

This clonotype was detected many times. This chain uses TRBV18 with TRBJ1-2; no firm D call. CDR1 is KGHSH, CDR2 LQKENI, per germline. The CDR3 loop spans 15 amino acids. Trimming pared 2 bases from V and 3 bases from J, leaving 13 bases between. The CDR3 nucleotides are TGTGCCAGCTCACCATGGGAAGGGATAGACTATGGCTACACCTTC. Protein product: CASSPWEGIDYGYTF.

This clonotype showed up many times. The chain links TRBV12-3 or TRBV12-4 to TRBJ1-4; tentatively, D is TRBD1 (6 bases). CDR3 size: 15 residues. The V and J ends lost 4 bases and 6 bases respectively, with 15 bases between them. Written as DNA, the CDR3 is TGTGCCAGCAGTTCCTACAGGGAAGTGGATGAAAAACTGTTTTTT. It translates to CASSSYREVDEKLFF.

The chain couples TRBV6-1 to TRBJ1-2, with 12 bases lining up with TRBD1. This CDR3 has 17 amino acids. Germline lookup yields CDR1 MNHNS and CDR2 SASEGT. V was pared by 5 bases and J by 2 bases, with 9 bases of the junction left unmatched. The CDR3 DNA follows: TGTGCCAGCAGTCGCCGGGACAGGGGGCTTCCCAACTATGGCTACACCTTC. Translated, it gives CASSRRDRGLPNYGYTF.

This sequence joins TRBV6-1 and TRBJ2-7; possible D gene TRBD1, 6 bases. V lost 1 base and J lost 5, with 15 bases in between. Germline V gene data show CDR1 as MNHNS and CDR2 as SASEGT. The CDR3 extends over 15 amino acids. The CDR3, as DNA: TGTGCCAGCAGTGAAGAGAACAGGGAATCTGACGAGCAGTACTTC. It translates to CASSEENRESDEQYF.

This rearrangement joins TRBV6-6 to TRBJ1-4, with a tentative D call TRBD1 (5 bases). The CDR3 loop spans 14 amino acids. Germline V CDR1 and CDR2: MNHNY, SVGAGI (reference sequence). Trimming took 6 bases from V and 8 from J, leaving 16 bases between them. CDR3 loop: CASSRAPEREKLFF. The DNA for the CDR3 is TGTGCCAGCAGCAGGGCACCGGAGCGAGAAAAACTGTTTTTT.